A single sample is the source of the 22 T cell receptor beta chains below, sequenced in a study of T cells in Graves' hyperthyroidism and ophthalmopathy. Regions amplified from RNA transcripts were the TCR beta CDR3 regions. Initially, a first-round RT-PCR of the TCR CDR3 employed the HTBI primer set. Each CDR3 protein gets one entry after TCRdb re-called the multiplex PCR reads with MiXCR. Seen here are 90,000 to 120,000 distinct CDR3 sequences, around a sixth observed once, and the top ten hold about 45%. Sequencing was done on a sample of blood. These receptors all come from a woman aged 50 to 65 with Graves' hyperthyroidism.

The V gene is TRBV2, the J gene TRBJ2-5; no firm D call. This CDR3 spans 15 amino acids. Germline V gives CDR1 SNHLY, CDR2 FYNNEI. Trimming left V 4 bases short and J 0 bases short, with 12 bases between. The CDR3 region has the DNA TGTGCCAGCAGTGCCTTCCGGGCAAACCAAGAGACCCAGTACTTC. Translation: CASSAFRANQETQYF.

This chain uses TRBV7-3 with TRBJ2-3, with 13 bases matching TRBD2. The CDR3 loop spans 17 amino acids. Germline V gives CDR1 SGHTA, CDR2 FQGTGA. With 5 bases clipped from V and 4 bases from J, the junction kept 9 bases outside the gene matches. The CDR3, as DNA: TGTGCCAGCAGCCCGGGACTAGCGGGACCCCAATCAGATACGCAGTATTTT. It encodes CASSPGLAGPQSDTQYF.

Many counts were recorded for this clonotype. This sequence joins TRBV20-1 and TRBJ2-2, with D perhaps matching TRBD2 (5 bases). CDR1 DFQATT and CDR2 SNEGSKA come from the germline V gene (reference sequence). Trimming took off 6 bases at V and 3 bases at J, with 11 bases between the two ends. The CDR3 is 13 residues long. The CDR3 here is CSAGGTYTGELFF. The CDR3 bases are TGCAGTGCCGGAGGAACCTACACCGGGGAGCTGTTTTTT.

This clonotype was seen at least ten times. The chain joins TRBV29-1 to TRBJ2-5; the match to TRBD2 covers 9 bases. The CDR3 runs to 16 residues. Germline V gene sequence: CDR1 SQVTM, CDR2 ANQGSEA. The junction had 12 bases not matched to a gene; V was cut back by 5 bases and J by 2 bases. CDR3 DNA sequence: TGCAGCGTTCGTGGAGACAGCGGGGGGCAACAAGAGACCCAGTACTTC. It specifies CSVRGDSGGQQETQYF.

This clonotype was seen at least ten times. The rearrangement joins TRBV3-1 to TRBJ2-1, with no clear D. Germline-derived CDR1 and CDR2 are LGHDT and YNNKEL (reference sequence). V gave up 0 bases and J gave up 8 bases, with 8 bases separating them. The CDR3 has 13 residues. This CDR3 reads CASSQEGTDEQFF. In nucleotides, the CDR3 is TGTGCCAGCAGCCAAGAGGGTACGGATGAGCAGTTCTTC.

V gene TRBV3-1 combines with J gene TRBJ2-7; 9 bases align to TRBD2. The CDR3 runs 14 residues. The germline V gene encodes CDR1 LGHDT and CDR2 YNNKEL (reference sequence). The V segment lost 4 bases and the J segment 6 bases; nucleotides outside the gene matches: 7. The CDR3 here is CASSPRGTSSEQYF. CDR3 bases: TGTGCCAGCAGCCCGAGAGGGACTAGCTCCGAGCAGTACTTC.

The gene calls are TRBV11-3 and TRBJ2-5, with a possible D match to TRBD2 (6 bases). V lost 6 bases, J lost 7 bases, and 18 bases lay in between. Germline assignment: CDR1 SGHNT and CDR2 YENEEA. The CDR3 spans 14 residues. Here the CDR3 DNA reads TGTGCCAGCAGTTACCTTGGCAGGGAGGCGACCCAGTACTTC. This encodes CASSYLGREATQYF.

In its sample, this clonotype was seen many times. The chain carries TRBV7-9 and TRBJ1-2, with 7 bases aligning to TRBD1. This CDR3 has 15 amino acids. Per germline, CDR1 SEHNR and CDR2 FQNEAQ (reference sequence). V was pared by 5 bases and J by 8 bases, with 14 bases of the junction left unmatched. In DNA form, the CDR3 reads TGTGCCAGCAGCCCTCTGGCGACAGGGTCGTTCGGCTACACCTTC. Translating it yields CASSPLATGSFGYTF.

Only a few counts were recorded for this clonotype. V is TRBV6-1 and J is TRBJ2-2, with unresolved D. With 0 bases removed from V and 6 bases from J, the gap between germline ends came to 5 bases. The CDR3 contains 13 residues. In germline, CDR1 is MNHNS, CDR2 SASEGT. As DNA, the CDR3 is TGTGCCAGCAGTGAAGCTGTTCCCGGGGAGCTGTTTTTT. It is translated as CASSEAVPGELFF.

Many counts were recorded for this clonotype. The chain links TRBV6-1 to TRBJ2-3; tentatively, D is TRBD1 (5 bases). V lost 4 bases, J lost 0 bases, and 11 bases lay in between. There are 15 residues in the CDR3. The germline V gene encodes CDR1 MNHNS and CDR2 SASEGT. CDR3 nucleotides: TGTGCCAGCAGTGTAAGGGGTGCTAGCACAGATACGCAGTATTTT. Protein product: CASSVRGASTDTQYF.

This clonotype occurred many times. This chain joins TRBV20-1 and TRBJ2-1; 9 bases map to TRBD2. Germline V gene data show CDR1 as DFQATT and CDR2 as SNEGSKA (reference sequence). The V gene end was trimmed by 6 bases and the J gene end by 8 bases; junction bases not matched to a gene: 11. This CDR3 is built from 14 residues. DNA of the CDR3: TGCAGTGCCCCAGAGGCGGGAGGGCCCTATGAGCAGTTCTTC. Translated, it gives CSAPEAGGPYEQFF.

This clonotype was picked up many times. The rearrangement links TRBV7-2 to TRBJ1-4; TRBD1 matches 9 bases. This CDR3 has 15 residues. J gave up 7 bases and V 0 bases, and 3 bases lay outside the gene matches. Germline V gives CDR1 SGHTA, CDR2 FQGNSA. The DNA for the CDR3 is TGTGCCAGCAGCTTAGCAGGGACAGGGATTGAAAAACTGTTTTTT. This sequence encodes CASSLAGTGIEKLFF.

This clonotype appeared many times. The chain employs TRBV18 and TRBJ2-1; 7 bases are a match to TRBD2. The germline gives CDR1 KGHSH, CDR2 LQKENI. The V and J ends lost 3 bases and 8 bases, in that order; junction bases with no gene match: 16. This CDR3 is built from 17 residues. CDR3 DNA: TGTGCCAGCTCACCCCCTGTGGTGGGAGGGCCTAGAGATGAGCAGTTCTTC. As protein: CASSPPVVGGPRDEQFF. The full variable domain, rest sourced from reference TRBV18 and TRBJ2-1, is NAGVMQNPRHLVRRRGQEARLRCSPMKGHSHVYWYRQLPEEGLKFMVYLQKENIIDESGMPKERFSAEFPKEGPSILRIQQVVRGDSAAYFCASSPPVVGGPRDEQFFGPGTRLTVL.

This clonotype appeared many times. The rearrangement uses TRBV20-1 and TRBJ2-3; 8 bases align to TRBD2. The CDR3 spans 16 residues. V was clipped by 1 base and J by 4 bases; unmatched bases: 10. CDR1 and CDR2 from the germline V gene are DFQATT and SNEGSKA (reference sequence). CDR3 loop: CSARAMKAGDPDTQYF. The CDR3 nucleotides are TGCAGTGCTAGAGCAATGAAAGCGGGAGATCCAGATACGCAGTATTTT.

The chain joins TRBV7-6 to TRBJ2-7; possibly TRBD2 for D (6 bases). Trimming took 1 base from V and 7 from J, leaving 17 bases between them. This CDR3 has 15 residues. Germline V gene sequence: CDR1 SGHVS, CDR2 FNYEAQ. The CDR3, as DNA: TGTGCCAGCAGCTTAGAGGGACTCCGCCGCGGAGAGCAGTACTTC. It specifies CASSLEGLRRGEQYF.

V gene TRBV11-2 combines with J gene TRBJ1-1, with D unresolved. This CDR3 has 14 residues. Trimming took off 1 base at V and 4 bases at J, with 10 bases between the two ends. Germline CDR1 and CDR2: SGHAT and FQNNGV. CDR3 amino acids: CASSLGLGFTEAFF. The DNA for the CDR3 is TGTGCCAGCAGCTTAGGTTTGGGCTTCACTGAAGCTTTCTTT.

V and J are TRBV28 and TRBJ2-1; D is perhaps TRBD1 or TRBD2 (6 bases each). V lost 7 bases, J lost 5 bases, and 15 bases lay in between. Germline CDR1 is MDHEN and CDR2 is SYDVKM. The CDR3 runs 14 residues. The CDR3 here is CASKFTGADNEQFF. CDR3 DNA sequence: TGTGCCAGCAAGTTTACGGGGGCCGACAATGAGCAGTTCTTC.

There are many counts of this clonotype. J is TRBJ2-1 and V is TRBV15; 8 positions match TRBD1. Germline V gene lookup returns CDR1 LNHNV and CDR2 YYDKDF (reference sequence). V lost 3 bases to trimming and J lost 7 bases; unmatched junction nucleotides: 5. The CDR3 is made up of 14 amino acids. The CDR3 region is CATSSLDRANEQFF. For the CDR3, the DNA is TGTGCCACCAGCAGCTTGGACAGGGCGAATGAGCAGTTCTTC.

This clonotype came up many times. This chain connects TRBV9 to TRBJ2-5; 11 bases are shared with TRBD2. Per the germline V gene, CDR1 is SGDLS and CDR2 is YYNGEE. This CDR3 region has 18 residues. J gave up 3 bases and V 0 bases, and 10 bases lay outside the gene matches. The CDR3 sequence: CASSVGIEATSGKETQYF. As DNA, the CDR3 is TGTGCCAGCAGCGTAGGGATCGAGGCGACTAGCGGGAAAGAGACCCAGTACTTC.

This chain uses TRBV9 with TRBJ1-1, with D unclear. The CDR3 runs to 14 residues. Trimming took off 5 bases at V and 4 bases at J, with 15 bases between the two ends. Germline CDR1 and CDR2: SGDLS and YYNGEE. CDR3 residues: CASRANPRATEAFF. DNA of the CDR3: TGTGCCAGCAGAGCCAACCCTCGGGCCACTGAAGCTTTCTTT.

This chain links TRBV7-3 with TRBJ2-1; 8 nucleotides line up with TRBD1. This CDR3 contains 15 residues. Germline-derived CDR1 and CDR2 are SGHTA and FQGTGA. J was trimmed by 7 bases and V by 2 bases; bases with no gene match: 7. The DNA for the CDR3 is TGTGCCAGCAGCTTAGATGCAGGGGGCCCGAATGAGCAGTTCTTC. As protein: CASSLDAGGPNEQFF. Based on the CDR3 plus reference TRBV7-3 and TRBJ2-1, the full variable domain is GAGVSQTPSNKVTEKGKYVELRCDPISGHTALYWYRQSLGQGPEFLIYFQGTGAADDSGLPNDRFFAVRPEGSVSTLKIQRTERGDSAVYLCASSLDAGGPNEQFFGPGTRLTVL.

This clonotype was observed many times. The rearrangement uses TRBV24-1 and TRBJ2-2; the match to TRBD2 covers 7 bases. This CDR3 is built from 15 residues. The germline V gene has CDR1 KGHDR and CDR2 SFDVKD. The V and J ends lost 3 bases and 4 bases, in that order; junction bases with no gene match: 4. CDR3 bases: TGTGCCACCAGTGATCCGGGACTACCCACCGGGGAGCTGTTTTTT. Protein: CATSDPGLPTGELFF.